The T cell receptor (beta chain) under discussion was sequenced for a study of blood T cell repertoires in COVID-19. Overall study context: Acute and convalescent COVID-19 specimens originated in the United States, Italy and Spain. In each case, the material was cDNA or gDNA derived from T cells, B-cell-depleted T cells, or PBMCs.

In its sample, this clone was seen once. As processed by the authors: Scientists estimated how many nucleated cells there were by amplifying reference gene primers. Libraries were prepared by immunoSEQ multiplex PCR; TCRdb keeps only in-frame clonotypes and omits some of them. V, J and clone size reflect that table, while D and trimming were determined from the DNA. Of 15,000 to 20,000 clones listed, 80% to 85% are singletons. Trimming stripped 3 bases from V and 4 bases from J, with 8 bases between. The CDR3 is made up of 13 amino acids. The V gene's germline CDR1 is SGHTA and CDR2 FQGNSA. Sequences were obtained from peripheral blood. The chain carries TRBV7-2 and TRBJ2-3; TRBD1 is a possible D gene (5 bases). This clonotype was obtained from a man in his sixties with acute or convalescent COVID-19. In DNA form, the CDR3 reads TGTGCCAGCAGCTTGGGGCGCGCAGATACGCAGTATTTT. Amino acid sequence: CASSLGRADTQYF.